This is a list of T cell receptor beta chains from one sample in a study of T cell responses to AZD1222 COVID-19 vaccine. Clones were sequenced by immunoSEQ multiplex PCR, and TCRdb holds only the in-frame ones, with some missing. Found here are about 140,000 clones, more than 90% of them singletons; the top ten hold 1.5% to 2%. The sample consisted of peripheral blood, taken on day 0 of AZD1222 vaccination. The receptors derive from an adult in good health. Each CDR3 is given with its conserved first and last residue. D genes are given only for firm matches.

D | J | V | CDR3
NA | TRBJ1-5 | TRBV11-3 | CASSLGTDDQPQHF
TRBD2 | TRBJ2-1 | TRBV7-9 | CASSSDLSGRIHEQFF
NA | TRBJ1-2 | TRBV6-5 | CASRRLTNNYGYTF
NA | TRBJ1-3 | TRBV12-2 | CASRLAPIRDRVSGNTIYF
NA | TRBJ1-5 | TRBV11-3 | CASSPRGGNQPQHF
NA | TRBJ1-5 | TRBV19 | CASSLISGLSNQPQHF
NA | TRBJ1-2 | TRBV4-1 | CASSQDRSEYYGYTF
NA | TRBJ2-7 | TRBV7-2 | CASSLGGSADYEQYF
NA | TRBJ1-6 | TRBV28 | CASSPRQLNSPLHF
NA | TRBJ1-6 | TRBV6-4 | CASSATTNSPLHF
NA | TRBJ1-3 | TRBV4-1 | CASSPRVLSGNTIYF
TRBD1 | TRBJ1-3 | TRBV4-1 | CASSRRTGDIPSGNTIYF
NA | TRBJ2-7 | TRBV2 | CASSEIGEGLFYEQYF
TRBD1 | TRBJ2-1 | TRBV5-1 | CASSLEGQNYNEQFF
NA | TRBJ2-2 | TRBV9 | CASSVGRTYTGELFF
TRBD2 | TRBJ2-1 | TRBV9 | CASSKTSNSYNEQFF
NA | TRBJ1-2 | TRBV11-2 | CASSSSGWGYTF